Listed below are T cell receptor beta chains from one sample, sequenced in a study of T cells expressing NK-cell markers. TCRdb derives one entry per CDR3 protein from the 5' RACE reads, leaving out DNA. This repertoire includes 350,000 to 450,000 distinct CDR3 sequences. Sequencing input: blood T cells: a sorted CD56 or NKG2C T cell subset, CD4+ or CD8+ T cells, or bulk PBMC T cells (not recorded which). The receptors come from a man aged 18-70 years in good health. CDR3s include the opening cysteine and the closing phenylalanine or tryptophan. Each record gives: V gene, J gene, CDR3 protein.

TRBV7-6	TRBJ2-2	CASSLGRDYPGELFF
TRBV9	TRBJ1-6	CASSGAGGSGSPLHF
TRBV5-1	TRBJ2-5	CASSLAGYETQYF
TRBV15	TRBJ2-7	CATSRWEGRASYEQYF
TRBV4-1	TRBJ2-3	CASSQVTQAITDTQYF
TRBV29-1	TRBJ2-5	CSVGRIGGGGETQYF
TRBV20-1	TRBJ2-5	CSAARLVGETQYF
TRBV2	TRBJ1-1	CASTRQLQTEAFF
TRBV7-2	TRBJ1-1	CASSLSRGTEAFF
TRBV12-3/TRBV12-4	TRBJ2-5	CASSTSGGKKTQYF
TRBV19	TRBJ2-5	CASSRTSSETQYF
TRBV19	TRBJ2-1	CASSTQDPKPGSYSNEQFF
TRBV21-1	TRBJ1-2	CASSKEGQTTNYGYTF